This T cell receptor beta chain was recorded in a study of blood T cell repertoires in COVID-19 (TCRdb year 2020). Some background on the complete study: Samples covering the acute and convalescent phases of COVID-19 were provided by collaborators in the United States, Italy and Spain. The repertoires were released in a freely available public database meant as a resource for research on the immune response to SARS-CoV-2. Where HLA class I and class II types were available, the types were taken from metadata supplied by the sample provider, not from assay-based typing. The dataset comprised deeply sampled blood TCRbeta repertoires from subjects exposed to, actively infected with, or recovered from COVID-19. The prospective study material was composed of cDNA or gDNA derived from T cells, B-cell-depleted T cells, or PBMCs. Samples were obtained from the ongoing ImmuneRACE study (first 160 participants) and from some 1,200 subjects provided by 6 global collaborators. Nearly every sample came with metadata listing a de-identified subject ID, COVID-19 status, age in years and sex. What the authors observed across the whole study: How much clinical and demographic metadata was included differed by source and by participant, and the metadata was provided uncurated.

Via the germline V gene, CDR1 is SGHDN and CDR2 FVKESK. The CDR3, cysteine through phenylalanine, is 16 amino acids long. The CDR3 DNA has 48 bases and is translated from base 1. Trimming costs V 0 bases and J 0 bases, and their ends lie 9 bases apart. Concerning this clone: The target of this receptor is not known. There are no base qualities to consult, and no much larger clone falls within one base.

TCRbeta CDR3 regions were amplified from genomic DNA by means of the immunoSEQ Assay, a bias-controlled multiplex PCR. The study's processing was this. Within the assay, amplification of reference gene primers was used to estimate how many nucleated cells each sample contained. To quantify the absolute abundance of each unique TCRbeta CDR3 rearrangement, sequence reads were collapsed and filtered. For each sample, productive Simpson clonality was calculated by taking the square root of Simpson's diversity index across productive rearrangements. In its TCRdb copy, this immuneACCESS table keeps in-frame sequences only and misses some clones. Where compared with another copy, unresolved V genes explain less than half of these, and the others have no known cause. Clone size and V and J calls were adopted from that table, with D and trimming inferred from the DNA. The sample records approximately 46,000 clones, around 83% of which are singletons. About 6.8% of the sample is held by the ten biggest clonotypes.

Each collaborating institution followed its own protocols to collect whole blood in K2EDTA tubes. For TCRbeta analysis, collaborators shipped samples as frozen whole blood, isolated PBMCs, or DNA extracted from either of those sample types. The origin of this receptor is a man aged 60 to 75 with acute or convalescent COVID-19. The sample was peripheral blood. Recombination linked TRBV14 to TRBJ1-3, with the D gene call left open. The CDR3 region has the sequence CASSQDLSASGNTIYF. At the DNA level, the sequence is TGTGCCAGCAGCCAAGATCTGAGTGCCTCTGGAAACACCATATATTTT.